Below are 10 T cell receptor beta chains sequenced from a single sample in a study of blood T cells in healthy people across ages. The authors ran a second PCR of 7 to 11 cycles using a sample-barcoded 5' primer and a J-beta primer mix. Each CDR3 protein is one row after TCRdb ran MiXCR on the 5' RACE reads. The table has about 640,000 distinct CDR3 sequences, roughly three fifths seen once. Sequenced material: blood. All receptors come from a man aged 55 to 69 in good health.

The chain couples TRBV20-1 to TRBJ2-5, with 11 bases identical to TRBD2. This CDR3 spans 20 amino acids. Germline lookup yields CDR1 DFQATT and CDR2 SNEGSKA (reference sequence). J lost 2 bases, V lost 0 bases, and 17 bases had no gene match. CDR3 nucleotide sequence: TGCAGTGCTAGAGACCATCTTAGCGGGGGGGCCCTCGTTCGACAAGAGACCCAGTACTTC. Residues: CSARDHLSGGALVRQETQYF.

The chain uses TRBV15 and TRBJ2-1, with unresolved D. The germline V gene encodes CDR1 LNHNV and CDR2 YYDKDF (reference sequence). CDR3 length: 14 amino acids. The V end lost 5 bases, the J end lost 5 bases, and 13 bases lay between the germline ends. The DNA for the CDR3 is TGTGCCACCAGCGTTGTACGTCCCAACAATGAGCAGTTCTTC. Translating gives CATSVVRPNNEQFF.

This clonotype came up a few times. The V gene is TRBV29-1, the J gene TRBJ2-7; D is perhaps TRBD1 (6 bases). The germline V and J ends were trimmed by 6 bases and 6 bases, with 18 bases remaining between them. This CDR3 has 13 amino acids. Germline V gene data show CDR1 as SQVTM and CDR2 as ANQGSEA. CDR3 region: CSVTGMGVGEQYF. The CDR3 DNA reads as TGCAGCGTCACAGGGATGGGAGTTGGCGAGCAGTACTTC.

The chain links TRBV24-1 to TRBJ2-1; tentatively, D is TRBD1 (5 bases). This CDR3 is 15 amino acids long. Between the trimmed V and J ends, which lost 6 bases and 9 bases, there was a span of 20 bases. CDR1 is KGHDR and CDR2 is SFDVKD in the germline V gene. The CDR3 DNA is TGTGCCACCAGTTTCGCAGGGTCTAATTCAGCTGAGCAGTTCTTC. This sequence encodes CATSFAGSNSAEQFF.

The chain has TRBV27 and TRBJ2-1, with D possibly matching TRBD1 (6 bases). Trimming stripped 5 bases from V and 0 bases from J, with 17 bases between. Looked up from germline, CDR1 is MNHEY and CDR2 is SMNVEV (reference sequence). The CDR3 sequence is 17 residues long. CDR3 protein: CASSVHADRFSYNEQFF. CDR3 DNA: TGTGCCAGCAGTGTTCACGCCGACAGGTTCTCCTACAATGAGCAGTTCTTC.

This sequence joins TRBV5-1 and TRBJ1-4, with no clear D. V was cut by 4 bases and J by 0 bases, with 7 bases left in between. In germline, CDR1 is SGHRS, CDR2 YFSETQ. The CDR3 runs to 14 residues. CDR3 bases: TGCGCCAGCAGCCGCAGCCCAACTAATGAAAAACTGTTTTTT. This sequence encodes CASSRSPTNEKLFF.

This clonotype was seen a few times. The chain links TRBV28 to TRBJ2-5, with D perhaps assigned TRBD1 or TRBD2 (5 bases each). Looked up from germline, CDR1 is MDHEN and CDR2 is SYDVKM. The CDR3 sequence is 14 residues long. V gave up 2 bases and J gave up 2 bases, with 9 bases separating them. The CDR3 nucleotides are TGTGCCAGCAGTTTAGTGGGGGTGCAAGAGACCCAGTACTTC. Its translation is CASSLVGVQETQYF.

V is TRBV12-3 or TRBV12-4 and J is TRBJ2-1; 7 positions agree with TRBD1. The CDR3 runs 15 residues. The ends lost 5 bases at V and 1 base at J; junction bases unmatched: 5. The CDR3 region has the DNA TGTGCCAGCAGTGAGGGACAGTGGTCCTACAATGAGCAGTTCTTC. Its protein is CASSEGQWSYNEQFF.

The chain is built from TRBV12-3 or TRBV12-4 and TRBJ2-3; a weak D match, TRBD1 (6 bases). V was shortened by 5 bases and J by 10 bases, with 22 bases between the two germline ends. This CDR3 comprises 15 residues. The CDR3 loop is CASSLGRGSADAQYF. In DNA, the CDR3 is TGTGCCAGCAGTCTCGGAAGGGGGTCGGCGGATGCGCAGTATTTT.

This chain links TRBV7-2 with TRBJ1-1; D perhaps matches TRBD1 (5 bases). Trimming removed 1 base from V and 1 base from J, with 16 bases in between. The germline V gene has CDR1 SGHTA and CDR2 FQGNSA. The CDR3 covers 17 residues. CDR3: CASSLVPQGGTNTEAFF. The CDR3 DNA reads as TGTGCCAGCAGCTTAGTGCCGCAGGGAGGGACGAACACTGAAGCTTTCTTT.